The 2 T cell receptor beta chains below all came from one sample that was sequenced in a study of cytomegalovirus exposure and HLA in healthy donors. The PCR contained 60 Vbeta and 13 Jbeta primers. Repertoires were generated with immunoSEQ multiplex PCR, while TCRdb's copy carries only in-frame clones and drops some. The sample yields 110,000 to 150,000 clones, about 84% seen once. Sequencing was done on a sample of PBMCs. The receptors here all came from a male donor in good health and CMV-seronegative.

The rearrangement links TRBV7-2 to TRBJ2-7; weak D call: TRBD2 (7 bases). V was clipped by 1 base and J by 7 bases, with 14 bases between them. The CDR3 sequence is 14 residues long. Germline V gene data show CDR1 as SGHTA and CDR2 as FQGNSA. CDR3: CASSLEAGDREQYF. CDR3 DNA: TGTGCCAGCAGCTTAGAGGCGGGAGACAGGGAGCAGTACTTC.

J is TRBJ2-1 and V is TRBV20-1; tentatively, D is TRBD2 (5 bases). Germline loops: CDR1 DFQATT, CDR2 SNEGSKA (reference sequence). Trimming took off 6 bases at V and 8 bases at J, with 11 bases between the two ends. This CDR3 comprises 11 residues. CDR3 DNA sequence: TGCAGTGCGAGGAGAGGGTATGAGCAGTTCTTC. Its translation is CSARRGYEQFF.